These T cell receptor beta chains were read from a single sample in a study of shared clonotypes between healthy human individuals. Sequencing used immunoSEQ multiplex PCR; TCRdb keeps in-frame clones, though not all of them. The sample has some 1,400,000 clones, around 95% seen once. Source material: naive CD4+ T cells sorted from blood. The receptors stem from a young man in good health. Both conserved end residues are part of each CDR3. The order of the fields is clone size, D gene, J gene, V gene, CDR3 protein, CDR3 DNA. A D gene is named only where the DNA matches it firmly. For some rows the clone size is stated as once, few or many, or as a class when expanded; others skip it.

clone_size: -
d_call: -
j_call: TRBJ1-5
v_call: TRBV28
cdr3_aa: CASSLNGPNNQPQHF
cdr3_nt: TGTGCCAGCAGTTTAAACGGACCAAACAATCAGCCCCAGCATTTT

clone_size: few
d_call: -
j_call: TRBJ2-1
v_call: TRBV2
cdr3_aa: CASSDTYNEQFF
cdr3_nt: TGTGCCAGCAGTGACACTTACAATGAGCAGTTCTTC

clone_size: -
d_call: -
j_call: TRBJ2-4
v_call: TRBV10-1
cdr3_aa: CASSGDVGDIQYF
cdr3_nt: TGCGCCAGCAGTGGGGACGTGGGAGACATTCAGTACTTC

clone_size: -
d_call: -
j_call: TRBJ2-2
v_call: TRBV18
cdr3_aa: CASSKDIFGTGELFF
cdr3_nt: TGTGCCAGCTCAAAGGACATTTTTGGAACCGGGGAGCTGTTTTTT

clone_size: -
d_call: TRBD1
j_call: TRBJ1-1
v_call: TRBV5-1
cdr3_aa: CASSLWRQGNTEAFF
cdr3_nt: TGCGCCAGCAGCTTGTGGAGACAGGGGAACACTGAAGCTTTCTTT

clone_size: -
d_call: -
j_call: TRBJ1-5
v_call: TRBV11-2
cdr3_aa: CASSFRPPGANQPQHF
cdr3_nt: TGTGCCAGCAGCTTTAGGCCCCCCGGTGCGAATCAGCCCCAGCATTTT

clone_size: -
d_call: TRBD2
j_call: TRBJ2-1
v_call: TRBV5-1
cdr3_aa: CASSYRSGTSGRGPYNEQFF
cdr3_nt: TGCGCCAGCAGCTACCGTTCCGGGACTAGCGGGAGGGGCCCCTACAATGAGCAGTTCTTC

clone_size: -
d_call: -
j_call: TRBJ2-7
v_call: TRBV5-1
cdr3_aa: CASSETRGLSYEQYF
cdr3_nt: TGCGCCAGCAGCGAAACCAGGGGATTGAGCTACGAGCAGTACTTC

clone_size: -
d_call: TRBD1
j_call: TRBJ1-1
v_call: TRBV7-8
cdr3_aa: CASSIDRDTEAFF
cdr3_nt: TGTGCCAGCAGCATAGACAGGGACACTGAAGCTTTCTTT

clone_size: -
d_call: -
j_call: TRBJ2-3
v_call: TRBV29-1
cdr3_aa: CSVGLDTDTQYF
cdr3_nt: TGCAGCGTTGGTCTAGACACAGATACGCAGTATTTT

clone_size: -
d_call: -
j_call: TRBJ2-7
v_call: TRBV19
cdr3_aa: CASSAGDGRLAYEQYF
cdr3_nt: TGTGCCAGTAGTGCCGGGGACGGCCGGTTGGCCTACGAGCAGTACTTC

clone_size: -
d_call: TRBD2
j_call: TRBJ2-1
v_call: TRBV18
cdr3_aa: CASSPPYAGDRYNEQFF
cdr3_nt: TGTGCCAGCTCACCACCTTACGCGGGAGATAGATACAATGAGCAGTTCTTC

clone_size: once
d_call: TRBD1
j_call: TRBJ2-7
v_call: TRBV19
cdr3_aa: CASTLTGTGYNEQYF
cdr3_nt: TGTGCCAGTACCTTGACGGGGACAGGGTACAACGAGCAGTACTTC

clone_size: -
d_call: -
j_call: TRBJ1-5
v_call: TRBV28
cdr3_aa: CASSQRPLIQPQHF
cdr3_nt: TGTGCCAGCAGTCAACGCCCTTTAATTCAGCCCCAGCATTTT

clone_size: -
d_call: TRBD2
j_call: TRBJ2-5
v_call: TRBV28
cdr3_aa: CASSLAGGQETQYF
cdr3_nt: TGTGCCAGCAGCCTAGCGGGGGGCCAAGAGACCCAGTACTTC

clone_size: -
d_call: TRBD1
j_call: TRBJ2-5
v_call: TRBV18
cdr3_aa: CASSPIPGTGKETQYF
cdr3_nt: TGTGCCAGCTCACCAATACCCGGGACAGGGAAAGAGACCCAGTACTTC

clone_size: -
d_call: -
j_call: TRBJ2-2
v_call: TRBV5-4
cdr3_aa: CASSSVRYPGELFF
cdr3_nt: TGTGCCAGCAGCTCCGTGCGGTATCCCGGGGAGCTGTTTTTT

clone_size: -
d_call: -
j_call: TRBJ2-2
v_call: TRBV5-1
cdr3_aa: CASSKSGTGELFF
cdr3_nt: TGCGCCAGCAGCAAAAGCGGAACCGGGGAGCTGTTTTTT

clone_size: once
d_call: TRBD2
j_call: TRBJ2-1
v_call: TRBV6-5
cdr3_aa: CATTPGLASLREQFF
cdr3_nt: TGTGCCACGACCCCGGGACTAGCGAGTCTCCGTGAGCAGTTCTTC

clone_size: -
d_call: TRBD2
j_call: TRBJ2-2
v_call: TRBV23-1
cdr3_aa: CASSQWGGGLFF
cdr3_nt: TGCGCCAGCAGTCAATGGGGGGGAGGGCTGTTTTTT

clone_size: -
d_call: -
j_call: TRBJ2-7
v_call: TRBV7-9
cdr3_aa: CASRDSGDPYEQYF
cdr3_nt: TGTGCCAGCAGAGATTCAGGGGACCCCTACGAGCAGTACTTC

clone_size: -
d_call: TRBD1
j_call: TRBJ2-5
v_call: TRBV7-6
cdr3_aa: CASSLALLQGLPSQETQYF
cdr3_nt: TGTGCCAGCAGCCTAGCCCTCTTACAGGGGCTGCCGAGCCAAGAGACCCAGTACTTC

clone_size: -
d_call: -
j_call: TRBJ2-3
v_call: TRBV5-1
cdr3_aa: CASRMGESTDTQYF
cdr3_nt: TGCGCCAGCAGAATGGGGGAGAGCACAGATACGCAGTATTTT

clone_size: -
d_call: -
j_call: TRBJ2-7
v_call: TRBV5-4
cdr3_aa: CASSSRGGRGRYEQYF
cdr3_nt: TGTGCCAGCAGCTCCCGGGGTGGGAGGGGGCGATACGAGCAGTACTTC

clone_size: -
d_call: -
j_call: TRBJ2-6
v_call: TRBV15
cdr3_aa: CATSRRLGGANVLTF
cdr3_nt: TGTGCCACCAGCCGCCGACTAGGGGGGGCCAACGTCCTGACTTTC

clone_size: -
d_call: -
j_call: TRBJ1-1
v_call: TRBV9
cdr3_aa: CASSVDWNTEAFF
cdr3_nt: TGTGCCAGCAGCGTTGACTGGAACACTGAAGCTTTCTTT

clone_size: -
d_call: -
j_call: TRBJ1-1
v_call: TRBV6-1
cdr3_aa: CASSERSNTEAFF
cdr3_nt: TGTGCCAGCAGTGAACGGTCAAACACTGAAGCTTTCTTT

clone_size: -
d_call: -
j_call: TRBJ2-7
v_call: TRBV19
cdr3_aa: CATATGGSSYEQYF
cdr3_nt: TGTGCCACTGCGACAGGCGGAAGCTCCTACGAGCAGTACTTC

clone_size: -
d_call: -
j_call: TRBJ1-5
v_call: TRBV6-1
cdr3_aa: CASSDLQPQHF
cdr3_nt: TGTGCCAGCAGTGACCTACAGCCCCAGCATTTT

clone_size: -
d_call: TRBD2
j_call: TRBJ2-2
v_call: TRBV9
cdr3_aa: CASSVTPASGRPFGTGELFF
cdr3_nt: TGTGCCAGCAGCGTAACCCCCGCTAGCGGGAGGCCTTTCGGGACCGGGGAGCTGTTTTTT

clone_size: -
d_call: -
j_call: TRBJ1-5
v_call: TRBV6-1
cdr3_aa: CAAADSRASNQPQHF
cdr3_nt: TGTGCCGCCGCGGATTCGCGGGCTAGCAATCAGCCCCAGCATTTT

clone_size: once
d_call: -
j_call: TRBJ2-3
v_call: TRBV27
cdr3_aa: CASSPRWTTTDTQYF
cdr3_nt: TGTGCCAGCAGTCCCCGATGGACTACCACAGATACGCAGTATTTT

clone_size: -
d_call: -
j_call: TRBJ1-5
v_call: TRBV19
cdr3_aa: CASTPGVTGNQPQHF
cdr3_nt: TGTGCCAGTACCCCAGGGGTTACAGGGAATCAGCCCCAGCATTTT

clone_size: -
d_call: TRBD2
j_call: TRBJ2-3
v_call: TRBV5-1
cdr3_aa: CASSLILADTDTQYF
cdr3_nt: TGCGCCAGCAGCTTGATTCTAGCGGACACAGATACGCAGTATTTT

clone_size: -
d_call: TRBD2
j_call: TRBJ2-1
v_call: TRBV5-1
cdr3_aa: CASSLAGLAGGGYNEQFF
cdr3_nt: TGCGCCAGCAGCTTGGCCGGGCTAGCGGGAGGGGGATACAATGAGCAGTTCTTC

clone_size: -
d_call: -
j_call: TRBJ2-3
v_call: TRBV5-1
cdr3_aa: CASSLSTGGADTQYF
cdr3_nt: TGCGCCAGCAGCTTGTCAACAGGGGGGGCAGATACGCAGTATTTT

clone_size: -
d_call: TRBD2
j_call: TRBJ2-3
v_call: TRBV27
cdr3_aa: CASSWVRTSGRYLMDTQYF
cdr3_nt: TGTGCCAGCAGTTGGGTGAGGACTAGCGGGAGATACCTCATGGATACGCAGTATTTT

clone_size: -
d_call: -
j_call: TRBJ2-7
v_call: TRBV5-4
cdr3_aa: CASSLERSYEQYF
cdr3_nt: TGTGCCAGCAGCTTAGAGAGGAGCTACGAGCAGTACTTC

clone_size: -
d_call: TRBD2
j_call: TRBJ2-1
v_call: TRBV9
cdr3_aa: CASSVRLANNEQFF
cdr3_nt: TGTGCCAGCAGCGTTCGACTAGCAAACAATGAGCAGTTCTTC

clone_size: -
d_call: -
j_call: TRBJ2-1
v_call: TRBV7-3
cdr3_aa: CASSHTGRSSYNEQFF
cdr3_nt: TGTGCCAGCAGCCATACAGGGCGGAGCTCCTACAATGAGCAGTTCTTC

clone_size: once
d_call: TRBD1
j_call: TRBJ2-7
v_call: TRBV18
cdr3_aa: CASSLPGQGLEEQYF
cdr3_nt: TGTGCCAGCTCATTACCGGGACAGGGTTTGGAAGAGCAGTACTTC

clone_size: few
d_call: -
j_call: TRBJ2-1
v_call: TRBV7-9
cdr3_aa: CAGSLSAGRHNEQFF
cdr3_nt: TGTGCCGGAAGTCTTAGCGCGGGACGGCACAATGAGCAGTTCTTC

clone_size: -
d_call: TRBD2
j_call: TRBJ2-1
v_call: TRBV2
cdr3_aa: CASSSTPGLAVQQFF
cdr3_nt: TGTGCCAGCAGTTCCACACCGGGACTAGCGGTACAACAGTTCTTC

clone_size: -
d_call: -
j_call: TRBJ2-6
v_call: TRBV27
cdr3_aa: CASSVSSRAGANVLTF
cdr3_nt: TGTGCCAGCAGTGTCTCGTCTAGAGCTGGGGCCAACGTCCTGACTTTC

clone_size: -
d_call: TRBD1
j_call: TRBJ1-3
v_call: TRBV7-6
cdr3_aa: CASSSVQGGSGNTIYF
cdr3_nt: TGTGCCAGCAGCTCCGTACAGGGGGGCTCTGGAAACACCATATATTTT

clone_size: -
d_call: TRBD2
j_call: TRBJ2-5
v_call: TRBV7-8
cdr3_aa: CASSLEAGDPETQYF
cdr3_nt: TGTGCCAGCAGCTTAGAAGCGGGAGACCCAGAGACCCAGTACTTC

clone_size: -
d_call: -
j_call: TRBJ2-2
v_call: TRBV9
cdr3_aa: CASSPRDTPNTGELFF
cdr3_nt: TGTGCCAGCAGCCCGCGGGACACCCCGAACACCGGGGAGCTGTTTTTT

clone_size: once
d_call: TRBD1
j_call: TRBJ2-7
v_call: TRBV6-5
cdr3_aa: CASSWDRTPYEQYF
cdr3_nt: TGTGCCAGCAGTTGGGACAGGACCCCCTACGAGCAGTACTTC

clone_size: -
d_call: -
j_call: TRBJ1-2
v_call: TRBV5-5
cdr3_aa: CASSLLVGGNYGYTF
cdr3_nt: TGTGCCAGCAGCTTATTAGTCGGGGGCAACTATGGCTACACCTTC